The T cell receptor beta chain described here comes from a study of shared clonotypes between healthy human individuals. Naivety among CD8 cells was defined by CD45RO negativity and positive CCR7 selection, thereby excluding terminally differentiated effector memory CD45RA+ cells. The CDR3 is 19 residues long. Trimming removed 4 bases from V and 3 bases from J; junction bases left unmatched: 19. Germline V gene sequence: CDR1 SGHAT, CDR2 FQNNGV. Repertoires were generated with immunoSEQ multiplex PCR, while TCRdb's copy carries only in-frame clones and drops some. The sample carries millions of clones, roughly 95% recorded once.

The receptor's source is a man between 18 and 29 years old in good health. This chain links TRBV11-2 with TRBJ2-3; 7 bases agree with TRBD2. The sample consisted of naive CD8+ T cells sorted from blood. Here the CDR3 DNA reads TGTGCCAGCAGCTCCCGGCGCAGCGGGGAGCCCTTGGGGACAGATACGCAGTATTTT. As protein: CASSSRRSGEPLGTDTQYF.